The sequence of this T cell receptor beta chain was determined in a study of blood T cell repertoires in COVID-19 (dated by TCRdb to between 2020 and 2021). About the investigation overall: Samples from collaborators originated in the United States, Italy and Spain and spanned both the acute and convalescent phases of COVID-19. The material from the prospective study consisted of cDNA or gDNA derived from T cells, B-cell-depleted T cells, or PBMCs. Deeply sampled blood TCRbeta repertoires from subjects exposed to, actively infected with, or recovered from COVID-19 were included in the dataset. A freely available public database, intended as a resource for researchers studying the immune response to SARS-CoV-2, is where the repertoires were released. The samples were drawn from the first 160 participants of the ongoing ImmuneRACE study and from over 950 subjects provided by 6 global collaborators. Nearly every sample came with metadata listing a de-identified subject ID, COVID-19 status, age in years and sex. Where available, HLA class I and class II types were obtained from metadata supplied by the sample provider rather than from assay-based typing. On the study overall, not on this receptor specifically: The quantity of clinical and demographic metadata differed by source and by participant and was supplied without curation.

The CDR3 contains 18 residues, cysteine and phenylalanine counted. CDR3 DNA only is kept here, 54 bases in frame from base 1. V has 3 bases trimmed and J has 1 base trimmed; junction bases matching no gene number 16. CDR1 DFQATT and CDR2 SNEGSKA were looked up in the germline V gene (reference sequence). Collaborating institutions collected whole blood in K2EDTA tubes following their own protocols. For TCRbeta analysis, collaborators shipped samples in one of three forms: frozen whole blood, isolated PBMCs, or DNA extracted from either of those sample types. TCRbeta CDR3 regions were amplified from genomic DNA by means of the immunoSEQ Assay, a bias-controlled multiplex PCR. As for the original processing: The number of nucleated cells in each sample was estimated from the amplification of reference gene primers within the assay. To quantify the absolute abundance of each unique TCRbeta CDR3 rearrangement, sequence reads were collapsed and filtered. For each sample, productive Simpson clonality was calculated as the square root of Simpson's diversity index across productive rearrangements. TCRdb holds this immuneACCESS table with in-frame rearrangements only. Some clones are missing; in checked studies, unresolved V genes explain under half, and the rest has no known cause. V, J and clone size are those of that table, while D and trimming were read from the DNA. This sample has 200,000 to 300,000 clones in its table, and 86% of those were observed once. Together, the top ten hold about 12% of the sample.

Comments on this clone: Its antigen target is currently unknown. No quality values exist for individual bases; no much larger clone is one base distant.

The rearrangement joined TRBV20-1 to TRBJ2-5; 8 middle bases align to TRBD2. Source material: peripheral blood. The sequence came from a man of 80 years or more with acute or convalescent COVID-19. CDR3 loop: CSASPTSGSGGFQETQYF. The base sequence is TGCAGTGCTAGTCCGACCAGCGGGAGTGGAGGTTTCCAAGAGACCCAGTACTTC.